This TCR beta chain was documented in a study of blood T cell repertoires in COVID-19. This table comes from immunoSEQ multiplex PCR, and its TCRdb copy is limited to in-frame clones, with some not included. This table holds 350,000 to 400,000 clones, 89% found once. The V gene lost 5 bases and the J gene lost 4 bases, with 21 bases spanning the gap. Germline V gene data show CDR1 as SGHAT and CDR2 as FQNNGV. CDR3 size: 17 residues. Clinical history reported by participants formed the basis on which cohorts were assigned. The rearrangement links TRBV11-2 to TRBJ1-5; D is perhaps TRBD1 (5 bases). The specimen sequenced was PBMCs or T cells enriched from blood (not recorded which). This receptor was identified in a woman aged 30 to 39 who had recovered from COVID-19. CDR3 loop: CASSASWGGIRNQPQHF. CDR3 DNA sequence: TGTGCCAGCAGCGCCAGTTGGGGGGGGATTCGAAATCAGCCCCAGCATTTT.